This entry describes one T cell receptor beta chain. Antigen: not known. Method: immunoSEQ multiplex PCR; TCRdb's copy keeps in-frame clones and lacks some. Found here are about 58,000 clones, 89% of them singletons; the top ten hold 10% to 15%. The sample comes from a study of OX40 agonist ivuxolimab in advanced cancers. Overall study: The study gave patients intravenous ivuxolimab at 0.01 to 10 mg/kg every 2 weeks. Subjects had a mean age of roughly 57 years, with a range of 23 to 79; almost 85% were male. Study results and limitations: The authors also found low normalized T-cell clonal expansion in some nonresponders. What antigens the expanded peripheral T cells recognized was never established.

Trimming left V 1 base short and J 8 bases short, with 6 bases between. The germline gives CDR1 SGHVS, CDR2 FQNEAQ. The CDR3 contains 12 residues. The sample consisted of CD4+ or CD8+ T cells sorted from blood, taken in a trial of the OX40 agonist ivuxolimab. The clonotype comes from an adult with an advanced solid tumor such as melanoma, head and neck, liver or kidney cancer. The chain has TRBV7-8 and TRBJ2-1; D might be TRBD1 or TRBD2, each matching 5 bases. The CDR3 DNA reads as TGTGCCAGCAGCTTAGGAGGGGATGAGCAGTTCTTC. Translating it yields CASSLGGDEQFF. The whole variable domain, filled in from reference TRBV7-8 and TRBJ2-1, reads GAGVSQSPRYKVAKRGQDVALRCDPISGHVSLFWYQQALGQGPEFLTYFQNEAQLDKSGLPSDRFFAERPEGSVSTLKIQRTQQEDSAVYLCASSLGGDEQFFGPGTRLTVL.